These 23 T cell receptor beta chains share one sample of origin, sequenced in a study of T cells in Graves' hyperthyroidism and ophthalmopathy. Amplified TCR beta CDR3 regions came from RNA transcripts. Researchers ran a first-round RT-PCR on the TCR CDR3 using the HTBI primer set. One entry per CDR3 protein, called by TCRdb with MiXCR from the multiplex PCR reads. The table includes approximately 400,000 distinct CDR3 sequences, 15% detected once. Sequencing used blood. The receptors stem from a woman in her 30s with Graves' hyperthyroidism.

The V gene is TRBV29-1, the J gene TRBJ2-2, with 12 bases matching TRBD2. V shed 4 bases and J 1 base; nucleotides not matched to a gene: 1. This CDR3 contains 15 residues. CDR1 is SQVTM, CDR2 ANQGSEA, per germline. In nucleotides, the CDR3 is TGCAGCGTTGGGACTAGCGGGAAGAACACCGGGGAGCTGTTTTTT. Protein sequence: CSVGTSGKNTGELFF.

V is TRBV9 and J is TRBJ2-5, with 7 bases identical to TRBD1. The CDR3 has 14 residues. Germline V gives CDR1 SGDLS, CDR2 YYNGEE. The J segment lost 3 bases and the V segment lost 5 bases, leaving 7 bases of the junction unmatched. In nucleotides, the CDR3 is TGTGCCAGCAGTGTGGGACAGTTGGAAGAGACCCAGTACTTC. The encoded protein is CASSVGQLEETQYF.

This chain connects TRBV10-1 to TRBJ1-1; TRBD1 matches at 10 bases. J gave up 5 bases and V 5 bases, and 2 bases lay outside the gene matches. Germline V gives CDR1 WNHNN, CDR2 SYGVQD (reference sequence). The CDR3 is 13 amino acids. In nucleotides, the CDR3 is TGCGCCAGCAGTCCGGGACAGGGGACTGAAGCTTTCTTT. The encoded protein is CASSPGQGTEAFF.

This clonotype was seen ten or more times. The gene calls are TRBV28 and TRBJ2-2; 7 bases are a match to TRBD1. This CDR3 has 15 residues. Germline CDR1 MDHEN, CDR2 SYDVKM. With 3 bases clipped from V and 1 base from J, the junction kept 2 bases outside the gene matches. The CDR3 bases are TGTGCCAGCAGTTTTGGGACAGTGAACACCGGGGAGCTGTTTTTT. Protein: CASSFGTVNTGELFF.

This clonotype was recorded at least ten times. The genes are TRBV11-2 and TRBJ2-2, with D uncertain. Germline lookup yields CDR1 SGHAT and CDR2 FQNNGV. This CDR3 is 16 amino acids long. Trimming took off 5 bases at V and 1 base at J, with 14 bases between the two ends. CDR3 sequence: CASSRSSYRNTGELFF. CDR3 nucleotides: TGTGCCAGCAGCCGTAGTTCATACAGGAACACCGGGGAGCTGTTTTTT.

The chain links TRBV6-5 to TRBJ2-2; weak D call: TRBD2 (6 bases). V dropped 2 bases and J dropped 7 bases, with 8 bases sitting between them. This CDR3 comprises 13 residues. The germline V gene encodes CDR1 MNHEY and CDR2 SVGAGI. The CDR3 reads CASSYRDFGELFF. The CDR3 DNA is TGTGCCAGCAGTTACCGGGACTTCGGGGAGCTGTTTTTT.

There are many counts of this clonotype. The chain links TRBV20-1 to TRBJ2-1, with 14 positions matching TRBD2. V lost 3 bases to trimming and J lost 5 bases; unmatched junction nucleotides: 3. CDR3 size: 15 residues. CDR1 DFQATT and CDR2 SNEGSKA come from the germline V gene (reference sequence). The DNA of the CDR3 is TGCAGTGCTAGGGGACTAGCGGGAGCCCACAATGAGCAGTTCTTC. It yields the protein CSARGLAGAHNEQFF.

The CDR3 DNA follows: TGTGCCAGCAGCTTAACGGGAGGGGGGGCCTACAATGAGCAGTTCTTC. This codes for CASSLTGGGAYNEQFF. V usage is TRBV7-7 and J usage is TRBJ2-1; TRBD2 matches at 8 bases. The V gene's germline CDR1 is SSHAT and CDR2 FNYEAQ (reference sequence). The CDR3 has 16 amino acids. V lost 2 bases to trimming and J lost 2 bases; unmatched junction nucleotides: 5.

The J gene is TRBJ2-5, the V gene TRBV30; 13 bases agree with TRBD2. Per germline, CDR1 GTSNPN and CDR2 SVGIG (reference sequence). Germline trimming cut 5 bases from V and 2 bases from J; bases unmatched to any gene: 5. CDR3 size: 15 residues. The CDR3: CAWGGGLAGQETQYF. CDR3 DNA: TGTGCCTGGGGGGGGGGACTAGCGGGACAAGAGACCCAGTACTTC.

Many counts were recorded for this clonotype. V gene TRBV28 combines with J gene TRBJ2-7, with a weak D call TRBD1 (6 bases). Germline assignment: CDR1 MDHEN and CDR2 SYDVKM. V was pared by 6 bases and J by 3 bases, with 18 bases between. This CDR3 is built from 15 residues. The CDR3, as DNA: TGTGCCAGCAGCCAACCGGGACACGAATACTACGAGCAGTACTTC. This translates into CASSQPGHEYYEQYF.

The chain uses TRBV12-3 or TRBV12-4 and TRBJ2-6; 8 bases line up with TRBD1. The J segment lost 3 bases and the V segment lost 3 bases, leaving 16 bases of the junction unmatched. The CDR3 totals 20 residues. In DNA, the CDR3 is TGTGCCAGCAGTTTTCTGGACAGGGCCTTCGGGGAGGTTGGGGCCAACGTCCTGACTTTC. It encodes CASSFLDRAFGEVGANVLTF.

This clonotype occurred many times. The chain employs TRBV12-3 or TRBV12-4 and TRBJ2-3; 8 nucleotides line up with TRBD2. The V and J ends lost 6 bases and 8 bases, in that order; junction bases with no gene match: 13. The CDR3 extends over 15 amino acids. CDR3 bases: TGTGCCAGCAGGGCTAGCGGGTCCCTTAAGGGTACGCAGTATTTT. Translating gives CASRASGSLKGTQYF.

The CDR3 nucleotides are TGTGCCAGCACTTCCCACGGGACTAGCTCCTACGAGCAGTACTTC. Translation gives CASTSHGTSSYEQYF. The chain carries TRBV6-2 or TRBV6-3 and TRBJ2-7; 8 bases are a match to TRBD2. The CDR3 contains 15 residues. V was clipped by 7 bases and J by 0 bases; unmatched bases: 8. Germline CDR1 reads MNHEY; CDR2 reads SVGEGT.

This chain connects TRBV7-3 to TRBJ2-7, with 14 positions matching TRBD2. Germline lookup yields CDR1 SGHTA and CDR2 FQGTGA. The length of the CDR3 is 16 residues. V lost 5 bases and J lost 5; bases outside the gene matches: 8. The CDR3, as DNA: TGTGCCAGCAGCCCTAGGACTAGCGGGGGGAAAAACGAGCAGTACTTC. Encoded protein: CASSPRTSGGKNEQYF.

This chain uses TRBV24-1 with TRBJ2-5, with D hard to call. The germline gives CDR1 KGHDR, CDR2 SFDVKD. Trimming removed 3 bases at V and 7 bases at J, with 17 bases between. This CDR3 is 15 amino acids long. The CDR3 here is CATSDVVPQFVTQYF. The CDR3 DNA reads as TGTGCCACCAGTGATGTGGTCCCCCAATTTGTGACCCAGTACTTC.

This clonotype came up a few times. This chain uses TRBV15 with TRBJ2-1; weak D call: TRBD2 (6 bases). CDR3 length equals 15 residues. V was pared by 3 bases and J by 1 base, with 10 bases between. CDR1 is LNHNV, CDR2 YYDKDF, per germline (reference sequence). The CDR3, as DNA: TGTGCCACCAGCAGGGGGAGGTCGTCCTACAATGAGCAGTTCTTC. This encodes CATSRGRSSYNEQFF.

This clonotype was picked up a small number of times. The chain employs TRBV6-1 and TRBJ2-5; 9 bases agree with TRBD1. The CDR3 totals 13 residues. Germline V gene sequence: CDR1 MNHNS, CDR2 SASEGT. V trimming: 6 bases; J trimming: 5 bases; junction bases outside the gene matches: 4. This CDR3 is CASRGTGRETQYF. CDR3 coding DNA: TGTGCCAGCAGAGGGACAGGGAGGGAGACCCAGTACTTC.

Comments on this clonotype: Since a much larger clone is just one base distant, this may be a read error. The genes are TRBV7-8 and TRBJ1-1; 8 nucleotides line up with TRBD1. The CDR3 sequence is 16 residues long. In germline, CDR1 is SGHVS, CDR2 FQNEAQ. In nucleotides, the CDR3 is TGTGCCAACAGCTTACTTATCAGGGGGCTGAACACTGAAGCTTTCTTT. Residues: CANSLLIRGLNTEAFF.

The chain links TRBV5-1 to TRBJ2-5; no definite D call. The CDR3 sequence is 11 residues long. CDR1 SGHRS and CDR2 YFSETQ come from the germline V gene. Trimming left V 4 bases short and J 7 bases short, with 8 bases between. CDR3 bases: TGCGCCAGCAGCCCAGATGGGACCCAGTACTTC. Translating gives CASSPDGTQYF.

This clonotype was seen ten or more times. The rearrangement links TRBV12-3 or TRBV12-4 to TRBJ1-2; D is undetermined. The CDR3 is made up of 14 amino acids. V was shortened by 3 bases and J by 4 bases, with 12 bases between the two germline ends. CDR3 protein: CASSLGRFGYGYTF. In DNA form, the CDR3 reads TGTGCCAGCAGTTTGGGCAGGTTCGGCTATGGCTACACCTTC.

This clonotype has at least ten counts. The genes are TRBV6-1 and TRBJ1-1; 7 bases match TRBD1. The CDR3 sequence is 14 residues long. With V trimmed by 3 bases and J by 5 bases, 6 bases remained unmatched. CDR1 and CDR2 from the germline V gene are MNHNS and SASEGT. CDR3 nucleotide sequence: TGTGCCAGCAGTGAGACAGGGTCCTGGACTGAAGCTTTCTTT. It is translated as CASSETGSWTEAFF.

This clonotype was picked up many times. The chain joins TRBV20-1 to TRBJ2-7, with TRBD2 matching 7 bases. Germline assignment: CDR1 DFQATT and CDR2 SNEGSKA (reference sequence). The V segment lost 3 bases and the J segment 3 bases; nucleotides outside the gene matches: 14. The CDR3 runs 16 residues. CDR3 in DNA: TGCAGTGCTAGTCGTTGGTCGGCGGGAGAGAGCTACGAGCAGTACTTC. Protein: CSASRWSAGESYEQYF.

CDR3 in amino acids: CSASLAGVDTQYF. In nucleotides, the CDR3 is TGCAGTGCTAGCCTAGCGGGAGTAGATACGCAGTATTTT. This sequence joins TRBV20-1 and TRBJ2-3, with 10 nucleotides matching TRBD2. The J segment lost 5 bases and the V segment lost 3 bases, leaving 2 bases of the junction unmatched. Germline assignment: CDR1 DFQATT and CDR2 SNEGSKA (reference sequence). CDR3 size: 13 residues.